Given below is one T cell receptor beta chain in context. Its target is unknown. Sequencing was performed with immunoSEQ multiplex PCR; in TCRdb, only in-frame clones are kept and a portion is missing. This sample has about 140,000 clones, with 80% to 95% found just once. This sample was included in a study of T cell responses to AZD1222 COVID-19 vaccine. Regarding the study as a whole: Breadth and depth of Spike-specific TCRs rose after two AZD1222 doses. Recipients of AZD1222 seropositive at baseline numbered only 6 or 7.

The ends lost 7 bases at V and 4 bases at J; junction bases unmatched: 16. The CDR3 is made up of 17 amino acids. Germline CDR1 SGHRS, CDR2 YFSETQ. V usage is TRBV5-1 and J usage is TRBJ2-3; 9 nucleotides line up with TRBD2. The sequencing here drew on peripheral blood, taken 28 days after the second AZD1222 dose. The sequence was collected from an adult who received the AZD1222 COVID-19 vaccine. The CDR3 DNA reads as TGCGCCAGCCGTGAGACGCCTAGCGGGACCCTTTCAGATACGCAGTATTTT. It encodes CASRETPSGTLSDTQYF.